This T cell receptor beta chain was sequenced in a study of cytomegalovirus exposure and HLA in healthy donors. Regarding the study as a whole: Trimming of TCR beta V- and J-genes showed a link, identified in a later analysis, to a missense DCLRE1C variant.

This clone has a single count. Its antigen is currently unknown. Researchers ran the PCR with 60 Vbeta and 13 Jbeta primers. TCRdb's table, derived via immunoSEQ multiplex PCR, lists solely in-frame clones and lacks some. In the table there are around 200,000 clones, 70% to 75% of which are singletons. V lost 4 bases to trimming and J lost 7 bases; unmatched junction nucleotides: 11. This CDR3 comprises 14 residues. CDR1 and CDR2 from the germline V gene are SQVTM and ANQGSEA. The chain couples TRBV29-1 to TRBJ2-7; 9 bases align to TRBD1. This clonotype originated in a male donor in good health and CMV-seronegative. Sequenced: PBMCs. The CDR3 region has the DNA TGCAGCGTTGCCGAGACAGGGGGTATTGGGGAGCAGTACTTC. This translates into CSVAETGGIGEQYF.